The 11 T cell receptor beta chains below were found in one sample sequenced in a study of early T cells in non-severe SARS-CoV-2 infection. MiXCR was run by TCRdb on the 5' RACE reads, yielding one entry per CDR3 protein. The table lists under 85,000 distinct CDR3 sequences, roughly an eighth of them singletons, with less than 20% in the top ten. This sample comprised whole blood, obtained at baseline. The source of these receptors is an adult who was a healthcare worker with PCR-confirmed SARS-CoV-2 infection or an uninfected control (not recorded which). The donor label of this sample is uncertain.

This clonotype was recorded a few times. The chain joins TRBV6-1 to TRBJ2-3; TRBD2 is a possible D gene (6 bases). This CDR3 region has 16 residues. Germline V lookup: CDR1 MNHNS, CDR2 SASEGT. Trimming cost V 6 bases and J 2 bases, with 18 bases left between them. The CDR3 protein is CASRGRPGVDTDTQYF. In nucleotides, the CDR3 is TGTGCCAGCAGAGGCCGACCGGGAGTTGACACAGATACGCAGTATTTT.

This clonotype was detected a few times. The chain is built from TRBV14 and TRBJ1-5; D is perhaps TRBD1 (6 bases). Germline values: CDR1 SGHDN, CDR2 FVKESK. The length of the CDR3 is 15 residues. The V end lost 4 bases, the J end lost 5 bases, and 15 bases lay between the germline ends. The CDR3 DNA reads TGTGCCAGCAGCCCCTCCGGGGGGGCGGATCAGCCCCAGCATTTT. Protein product: CASSPSGGADQPQHF.

This rearrangement joins TRBV11-1 to TRBJ1-1; possibly TRBD1 for D (6 bases). CDR3 length: 15 amino acids. Trimming left V 3 bases short and J 3 bases short, with 14 bases between. CDR1 SGHAT and CDR2 FQDESV come from the germline V gene (reference sequence). The CDR3 region has the DNA TGTGCCAGCAGCTTGCTGACAGGCGGGGACACTGAAGCTTTCTTT. Residues: CASSLLTGGDTEAFF.

In its sample, this clonotype was seen a few times. This chain links TRBV6-5 with TRBJ2-7, with 10 bases identical to TRBD2. V was pared by 5 bases and J by 3 bases, with 10 bases of the junction left unmatched. This CDR3 contains 16 residues. Germline CDR1 is MNHEY and CDR2 is SVGAGI. In DNA, the CDR3 is TGTGCCAGCAGTACTACCGGGACTAGCGTTAGCTACGAGCAGTACTTC. Its protein product is CASSTTGTSVSYEQYF.

Many counts were recorded for this clonotype. V is TRBV11-2 and J is TRBJ1-1; 10 bases agree with TRBD1. Trimming took 5 bases from V and 1 from J; bases not matched to a gene: 7. Looked up from germline, CDR1 is SGHAT and CDR2 is FQNNGV. The CDR3 has 16 residues. CDR3 sequence (DNA): TGTGCCAGCAGCGCCGGGACAGGGGCCGAGAACACTGAAGCTTTCTTT. Encoded protein: CASSAGTGAENTEAFF.

The sample holds many counts of this clonotype. The chain joins TRBV30 to TRBJ1-1, with D unclear. Germline assignment: CDR1 GTSNPN and CDR2 SVGIG (reference sequence). Trimming took off 4 bases at V and 0 bases at J, with 9 bases between the two ends. This CDR3 has 13 amino acids. As DNA, the CDR3 is TGTGCCTGGAAATCGGGGTTGAACACTGAAGCTTTCTTT. Translating it yields CAWKSGLNTEAFF.

The V and J genes are TRBV20-1 and TRBJ2-2; TRBD2 matches at 7 bases. From germline, CDR1 is DFQATT and CDR2 SNEGSKA (reference sequence). V lost 6 bases and J lost 9; bases outside the gene matches: 16. This CDR3 has 15 residues. The CDR3 spells CSALAEPGGGRELFF. CDR3 coding DNA: TGCAGTGCCCTAGCTGAACCGGGCGGGGGAAGGGAGCTGTTTTTT.

The table lists this clonotype with many counts. V usage is TRBV20-1 and J usage is TRBJ2-1, with 7 bases identical to TRBD2. V shed 4 bases and J 2 bases; nucleotides not matched to a gene: 5. The V gene's germline CDR1 is DFQATT and CDR2 SNEGSKA (reference sequence). The length of the CDR3 is 14 residues. The CDR3 sequence: CSAIRGRAYNEQFF. CDR3 DNA: TGCAGTGCTATCCGCGGGAGAGCCTACAATGAGCAGTTCTTC.

This clonotype was seen ten or more times. This chain joins TRBV9 and TRBJ2-5; 12 bases map to TRBD2. The CDR3 contains 16 residues. Germline trimming cut 4 bases from V and 5 bases from J; bases unmatched to any gene: 9. Germline V gene sequence: CDR1 SGDLS, CDR2 YYNGEE. CDR3 amino acids: CASSSSSGGAVETQYF. CDR3 in DNA: TGTGCCAGCAGCTCTTCTAGCGGGGGGGCTGTCGAGACCCAGTACTTC.

The V call is TRBV9, the J call TRBJ2-1, with 9 bases aligning to TRBD2. The V gene end was trimmed by 2 bases and the J gene end by 15 bases; junction bases not matched to a gene: 9. CDR3 length equals 13 residues. Germline assignment: CDR1 SGDLS and CDR2 YYNGEE. Here the CDR3 DNA reads TGTGCCAGCAGCGTTTGGCGGGAGGGCCCCCCGTTCTTC. It yields the protein CASSVWREGPPFF.

This clonotype was seen more than once but under ten times. The chain recombines TRBV2 with TRBJ2-7; D is undetermined. Trimming pared 8 bases from V and 4 bases from J, leaving 12 bases between. This CDR3 region has 12 residues. Per germline, CDR1 SNHLY and CDR2 FYNNEI. As DNA, the CDR3 is TGTGCCAGCTCGCAGACTCCTTACGAGCAGTACTTC. It codes for CASSQTPYEQYF. The whole variable domain, filled in from reference TRBV2 and TRBJ2-7, reads EPEVTQTPSHQVTQMGQEVILRCVPISNHLYFYWYRQILGQKVEFLVSFYNNEISEKSEIFDDQFSVERPDGSNFTLKIRSTKLEDSAMYFCASSQTPYEQYFGPGTRLTVT.